This TCR beta chain was captured by sequencing in a study of T-cell reconstitution after alpha-beta-depleted transplantation in children. General observations from the study: Some patients showed high day-60 TCRbeta diversity, which derived from surviving recipient T cells and thymic progenitors. Reported findings indicate that, about two months after transplant, alpha-beta T cells came from several hundred expanded clones, which were derived from non-depleted graft cells.

The CDR3 has 13 amino acids. V shed 8 bases, J shed 7 bases, and the junction held 8 bases outside the gene matches. Germline lookup yields CDR1 MGHDK and CDR2 SYGVNS. This clonotype was counted a few times. Its specificity is unknown. Researchers prepared the TCRbeta library using unique molecular identifiers, the study reports. TCRdb analysed the PCR reads with MiXCR anew, one entry per CDR3 protein. The sample lists about 980,000 distinct CDR3 sequences; about 30% were seen once. V is TRBV25-1 and J is TRBJ2-1; 7 bases match TRBD1. The sequence was obtained from a boy under three years old who had a stem cell transplant for SCID, so the T cells may come from the graft donor. The sequencing here drew on PBMCs, mostly from graft donor cells, taken 360 days after TCRalphabeta/CD19-depleted stem cell transplant. In DNA form, the CDR3 reads TGTGCCAGCCGACAGGGTCAGTGGAATGAGCAGTTCTTC. This translates into CASRQGQWNEQFF.